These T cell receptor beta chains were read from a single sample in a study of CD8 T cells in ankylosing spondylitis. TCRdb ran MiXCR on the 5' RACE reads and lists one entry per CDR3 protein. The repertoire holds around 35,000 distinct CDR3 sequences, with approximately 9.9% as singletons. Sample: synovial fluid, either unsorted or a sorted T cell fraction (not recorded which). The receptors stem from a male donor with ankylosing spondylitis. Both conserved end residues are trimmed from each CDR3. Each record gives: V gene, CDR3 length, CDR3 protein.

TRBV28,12,ASRWGGNNQPQH
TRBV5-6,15,ASGRESSGRAYNEQF
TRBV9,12,ASSEGTEGWRQF
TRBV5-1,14,ASSFSPGLAQETQY
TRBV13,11,ASSLELGYEQY
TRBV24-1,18,ATSPGLAGAHHEKADTQY
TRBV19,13,ASRVAVSGANVLT
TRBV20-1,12,SATGRGGSYEQY
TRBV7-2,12,ASSLGGPSNTQY
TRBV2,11,ASSEGGGETQC
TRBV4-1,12,ASSQAQGYSEQY
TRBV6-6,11,ASSNQASYEQY
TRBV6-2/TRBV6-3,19,ASSPPGLAGVRKRFGDTQY
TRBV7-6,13,ASSLATANNSPLH
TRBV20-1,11,SATSGRTDTQY
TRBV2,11,ASSEANTRGAF
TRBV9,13,ASSVATSGTNEQF
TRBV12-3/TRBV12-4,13,ASRLQETGATEAF
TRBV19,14,ASSIRPGHGHPEAF
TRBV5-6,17,ASSLEGSGYRSSYNEQF
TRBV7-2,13,ASSLVGGTNEKLF
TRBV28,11,ASRINREGEQY
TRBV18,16,ASSPVRGRVLMQNIQY
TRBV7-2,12,ASSRPGQNNEQF
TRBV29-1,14,SVQTDIGSGANVLT
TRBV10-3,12,AINGGLAEGPQY
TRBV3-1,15,ASSPRFLVGLLYGYT
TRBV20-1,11,SARVVEDGELF
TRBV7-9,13,ASSSLVSSGNTIY
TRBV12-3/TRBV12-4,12,ASSLREGRQPQH
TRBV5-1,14,ASSLWEATNTGELF
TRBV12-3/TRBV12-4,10,ASSPLGDEQY
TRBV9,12,ASSPRDRHYEQY
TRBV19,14,ASSRGLAGMVHEQF
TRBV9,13,ASSVAGQINNEQF
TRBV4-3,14,ASSQDLQLVYNEQF
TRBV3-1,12,ASSPYGASYEQY
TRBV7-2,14,ASSTRLAGGADEQF
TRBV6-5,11,ASSYDSSYGYT
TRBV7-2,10,ASSFSGDTQY
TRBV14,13,ASSLDQINTGELF
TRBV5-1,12,ASSLAGAGNTIY
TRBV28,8,ASSGETQY
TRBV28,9,ASRRVHEQY
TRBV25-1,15,ASSALGLAGRPDTQY
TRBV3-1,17,ASCQEAGTSGNIYNEQF
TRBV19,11,ASYGTGMQPQH
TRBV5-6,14,ASSLAGTGGLYEQY